The text below deals with one T cell receptor (beta chain). The antigen is unknown. In TCRdb, the 5' RACE reads were re-called with MiXCR into one record per CDR3 protein. The table has about 570,000 distinct CDR3 sequences, around 9.6% seen once. Healthy Caucasians were all of the donors. This entry is derived from a study of identical twins. The CDR3 loop spans 12 amino acids. In germline, CDR1 is ENHRY, CDR2 SYGVKD. Trimming left V 2 bases short and J 11 bases short, with 9 bases between. The study's findings and limits: Cord blood beta clonotypes present at high abundance carried fewer insertions; no such pattern appeared in memory repertoires. Compared with models, monozygotic twins showed more out-of-frame TCR alpha sharing.

This sample was also put to use in a study of yellow fever vaccine responses in identical twins.

This TCR was recovered from a woman between 18 and 30 years old in good health. Sequencing was done on a sample of PBMCs. The chain links TRBV10-3 to TRBJ2-2; no reliable D call. CDR3 bases: TGTGCCATCAGTGAGCCCCCTCGAGAGCTGTTTTTT. It is translated as CAISEPPRELFF.